This TCR beta chain emerged from a study of T cell clones after liver transplantation. On the study more broadly: In this trial, immunosuppression withdrawal was attempted within 2 years of liver transplant. Tolerance: complete withdrawal held at least one year, liver enzymes staying within twice normal.

Trimming removed 3 bases at V and 5 bases at J, with 11 bases between. In germline, CDR1 is SGDLS, CDR2 YYNGEE. The CDR3 covers 13 residues. Clones were sequenced by immunoSEQ multiplex PCR, and TCRdb holds only the in-frame ones, with some missing. The sample has under 55,000 clones; 85% to 90% are singletons. General observations from the study: Migration into the graft, not deletion, may explain lost graft donor-reactive T cells. Donor-reactive sequences fell more than third party-reactive ones, suggesting partial deletion.

In regard to this clone: The antigen is undetermined.

This receptor was obtained from a human patient who received a liver transplant. Some T cells may be the graft donor's. This sequence joins TRBV9 and TRBJ1-1, with a weak D call TRBD1 (6 bases). The material was CD4+ T cells from blood, obtained 24 months after liver transplant. The CDR3 region is CASSAKQGTEAFF. The CDR3 bases are TGTGCCAGCAGCGCAAAACAGGGAACTGAAGCTTTCTTT. Drawing the rest from reference TRBV9 and TRBJ1-1, the complete variable domain is DSGVTQTPKHLITATGQRVTLRCSPRSGDLSVYWYQQSLDQGLQFLIQYYNGEERAKGNILERFSAQQFPDLHSELNLSSLELGDSALYFCASSAKQGTEAFFGQGTRLTVV.